These 14 T cell receptor beta chains came from one sample sequenced in a study of chemoradiotherapy in HPV16-positive cancers. The method was immunoSEQ multiplex PCR; TCRdb's version includes in-frame clones alone and lacks a portion of them. The sample has some 12,000 clones, 90% seen once. Sample acquisition took place from a patient who underwent chemoradiotherapy. All receptors derive from a human donor with HPV-associated anogenital cancer.

This clone was seen a few times. V and J are TRBV19 and TRBJ2-5; perhaps D is TRBD1 or TRBD2 (6 bases each). Germline V gene data show CDR1 as LNHDA and CDR2 as SQIVND (reference sequence). The CDR3 contains 16 residues. V was cut by 3 bases and J by 5 bases, with 19 bases left in between. CDR3 amino acids: CASSIRGEGGFETQYF. Here the CDR3 DNA reads TGTGCCAGTAGTATTCGCGGGGAAGGGGGTTTTGAGACCCAGTACTTC.

This rearrangement joins TRBV2 to TRBJ2-1, with D possibly being TRBD2 (6 bases). Between the trimmed V and J ends, which lost 8 bases and 6 bases, there was a span of 20 bases. Germline V gene data show CDR1 as SNHLY and CDR2 as FYNNEI. CDR3 length: 15 amino acids. DNA for the CDR3: TGTGCCAGCGAAGCATGGGGAGGTGCCACCAATGAGCAGTTCTTC. Amino acids: CASEAWGGATNEQFF.

The V gene is TRBV5-1, the J gene TRBJ2-2, with TRBD2 matching over 7 bases. V shed 4 bases, J shed 4 bases, and the junction held 1 base outside the gene matches. CDR3 length: 13 residues. Germline CDR1 SGHRS, CDR2 YFSETQ. CDR3 sequence (DNA): TGCGCCAGCAGCGCTAGCGGCACCGGGGAGCTGTTTTTT. Amino acids: CASSASGTGELFF.

This chain connects TRBV7-2 to TRBJ2-3, with a weak D call TRBD2 (5 bases). V was clipped by 4 bases and J by 1 base, with 12 bases between them. This CDR3 region has 15 residues. Germline values: CDR1 SGHTA, CDR2 FQGNSA. The CDR3 loop is CASSSRRVGTDTQYF. In DNA form, the CDR3 reads TGTGCCAGCAGCTCACGGCGGGTAGGCACAGATACGCAGTATTTT.

The chain combines TRBV2 with TRBJ1-2, with D uncertain. CDR3 length: 13 residues. V was trimmed by 6 bases and J by 7 bases, leaving 15 bases between them. From germline, CDR1 is SNHLY and CDR2 FYNNEI. CDR3 amino acids: CASSRQAVRGYTF. The CDR3 region has the DNA TGTGCCAGCAGCCGTCAAGCAGTGCGTGGCTACACCTTC.

The CDR3 here is CASSPDGGGEQYF. CDR3 DNA sequence: TGTGCCAGCAGCCCAGATGGGGGGGGCGAGCAGTACTTC. The V and J genes are TRBV11-2 and TRBJ2-7; the match to TRBD2 covers 7 bases. Germline trimming cut 5 bases from V and 6 bases from J; bases unmatched to any gene: 7. CDR3 size: 13 residues. Germline-derived CDR1 and CDR2 are SGHAT and FQNNGV.

This clone appeared a single time. The chain uses TRBV6-5 and TRBJ2-3; D uncertain. This CDR3 has 13 residues. CDR1 is MNHEY, CDR2 SVGAGI, per germline. V was shortened by 5 bases and J by 2 bases, with 8 bases between the two germline ends. The CDR3 nucleotides read TGTGCCAGCAGTCTCCAGGACACAGATACGCAGTATTTT. It specifies CASSLQDTDTQYF.

This chain uses TRBV2 with TRBJ1-5, with D unresolved. The CDR3 extends over 13 amino acids. CDR1 is SNHLY and CDR2 is FYNNEI in the germline V gene. V was clipped by 8 bases and J by 4 bases, with 12 bases between them. CDR3 sequence reads: CASQPGPNQPQHF. In nucleotides, the CDR3 is TGTGCCAGCCAGCCAGGACCAAATCAGCCCCAGCATTTT. Full variable domain (outside the CDR3, taken from reference TRBV2 and TRBJ1-5): EPEVTQTPSHQVTQMGQEVILRCVPISNHLYFYWYRQILGQKVEFLVSFYNNEISEKSEIFDDQFSVERPDGSNFTLKIRSTKLEDSAMYFCASQPGPNQPQHFGDGTRLSIL.

The V and J genes are TRBV4-1 and TRBJ2-3, with 9 bases identical to TRBD2. V lost 1 base, J lost 2 bases, and 7 bases stayed unmatched. The CDR3 length is 17 residues. The germline CDR1 and CDR2 sequences are MGHRA and YSYEKL. The CDR3: CASSQVRRGGVTDTQYF. The CDR3 nucleotides are TGCGCCAGCAGCCAAGTACGGCGGGGGGGCGTCACAGATACGCAGTATTTT.

The chain joins TRBV15 to TRBJ2-7; 7 bases align to TRBD2. Per the germline V gene, CDR1 is LNHNV and CDR2 is YYDKDF (reference sequence). CDR3 length: 15 amino acids. The V segment lost 2 bases and the J segment 5 bases; nucleotides outside the gene matches: 9. This CDR3 is CATSRSFAGAHEQYF. CDR3 coding DNA: TGTGCCACCAGCAGAAGCTTCGCGGGAGCGCACGAGCAGTACTTC.

This sequence joins TRBV19 and TRBJ1-5; TRBD1 matches 11 bases. Germline V CDR1 and CDR2: LNHDA, SQIVND (reference sequence). The trim removed 4 bases at V and 2 bases at J, leaving 10 bases unmatched. This CDR3 spans 18 amino acids. CDR3 sequence reads: CASSKGAGQGAGNQPQHF. The CDR3 DNA follows: TGTGCCAGTAGTAAGGGAGCAGGACAGGGGGCGGGCAATCAGCCCCAGCATTTT.

The chain joins TRBV14 to TRBJ1-6; weak D call: TRBD1 (6 bases). The CDR3 consists of 15 residues. The V end lost 8 bases, the J end lost 7 bases, and 18 bases lay between the germline ends. The germline gives CDR1 SGHDN, CDR2 FVKESK. The CDR3: CASRPEGGLNSPLHF. In nucleotides, the CDR3 is TGTGCCAGCCGCCCTGAGGGGGGCCTAAATTCACCCCTCCACTTT. The complete variable domain, with remaining parts taken from reference TRBV14 and TRBJ1-6, reads EAGVTQFPSHSVIEKGQTVTLRCDPISGHDNLYWYRRVMGKEIKFLLHFVKESKQDESGMPNNRFLAERTGGTYSTLKVQPAELEDSGVYFCASRPEGGLNSPLHFGNGTRLTVT.

This chain uses TRBV7-2 with TRBJ2-3; D is unclear. Germline CDR1 and CDR2: SGHTA and FQGNSA. The CDR3 contains 14 residues. V was clipped by 1 base and J by 2 bases, with 7 bases between them. The CDR3 region is CASSLGLITDTQYF. Here the CDR3 DNA reads TGTGCCAGCAGCTTAGGACTCATCACAGATACGCAGTATTTT.

This chain connects TRBV7-8 to TRBJ2-5; TRBD2 is a possible D gene (5 bases). This CDR3 has 16 amino acids. Germline CDR1 and CDR2: SGHVS and FQNEAQ. The V and J ends lost 5 bases and 1 base respectively, with 17 bases between them. This chain's CDR3 is CASSPAGEHVQETQYF. In nucleotides, the CDR3 is TGTGCCAGCAGCCCCGCCGGGGAGCACGTCCAAGAGACCCAGTACTTC.